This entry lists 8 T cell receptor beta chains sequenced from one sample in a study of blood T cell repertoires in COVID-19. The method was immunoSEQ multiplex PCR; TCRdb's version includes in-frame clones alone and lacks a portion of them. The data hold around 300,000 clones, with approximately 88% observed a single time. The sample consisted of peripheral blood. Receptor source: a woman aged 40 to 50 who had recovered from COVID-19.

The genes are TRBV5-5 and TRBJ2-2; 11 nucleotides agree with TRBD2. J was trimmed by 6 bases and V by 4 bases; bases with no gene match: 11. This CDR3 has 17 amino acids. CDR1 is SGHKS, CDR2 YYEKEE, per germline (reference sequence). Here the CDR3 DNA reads TGTGCCAGCAGCCCGTCCACTAGCGGGAGTTGGGCCGGGGAGCTGTTTTTT. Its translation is CASSPSTSGSWAGELFF.

CDR3: CASSPIGGGRGTDTQYF. The CDR3, as DNA: TGTGCCAGCAGCCCCATCGGTGGAGGGCGGGGCACAGATACGCAGTATTTT. The chain couples TRBV7-3 to TRBJ2-3; a weak D match, TRBD2 (6 bases). The CDR3 is 17 residues long. Trimming removed 5 bases from V and 1 base from J, with 19 bases in between. Looked up from germline, CDR1 is SGHTA and CDR2 is FQGTGA.

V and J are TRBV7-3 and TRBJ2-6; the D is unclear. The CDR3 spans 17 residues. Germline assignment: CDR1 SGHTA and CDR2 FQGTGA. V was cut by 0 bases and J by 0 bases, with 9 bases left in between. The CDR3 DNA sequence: TGTGCCAGCAGCTTAACGTCAGGAATCTCTGGGGCCAACGTCCTGACTTTC. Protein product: CASSLTSGISGANVLTF.

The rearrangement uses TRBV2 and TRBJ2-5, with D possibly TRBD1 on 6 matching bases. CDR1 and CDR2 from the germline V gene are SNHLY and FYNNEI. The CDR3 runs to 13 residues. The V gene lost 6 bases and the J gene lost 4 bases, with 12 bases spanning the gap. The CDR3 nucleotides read TGTGCCAGCAGAGGACAGTGGGGAGAGACCCAGTACTTC. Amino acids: CASRGQWGETQYF.

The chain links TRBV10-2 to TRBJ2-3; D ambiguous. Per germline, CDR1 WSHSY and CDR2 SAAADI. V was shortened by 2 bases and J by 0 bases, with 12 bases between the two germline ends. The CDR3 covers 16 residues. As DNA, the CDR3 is TGCGCCAGCAGTGAGCAGGCTTCGTTCAGCACAGATACGCAGTATTTT. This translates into CASSEQASFSTDTQYF.

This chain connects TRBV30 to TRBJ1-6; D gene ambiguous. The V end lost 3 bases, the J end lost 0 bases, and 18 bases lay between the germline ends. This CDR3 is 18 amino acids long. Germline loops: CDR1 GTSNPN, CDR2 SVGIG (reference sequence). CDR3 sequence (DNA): TGTGCCTGGAGCGCCCGGCCAGGACTGAGCTCCTATAATTCACCCCTCCACTTT. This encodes CAWSARPGLSSYNSPLHF.

The DNA of the CDR3 is TGTGCCAGCAGTTACTCGATAGTAACCGGGGAGCTGTTTTTT. It encodes CASSYSIVTGELFF. This chain connects TRBV6-6 to TRBJ2-2; D ambiguous. V lost 0 bases, J lost 5 bases, and 7 bases lay in between. Germline CDR1 MNHNY, CDR2 SVGAGI (reference sequence). The CDR3 spans 14 residues.

CDR3 sequence reads: CASSPQLETGGSGNTIYF. CDR3 bases: TGTGCCAGCAGCCCTCAATTGGAGACAGGGGGCTCTGGAAACACCATATATTTT. The V and J genes are TRBV9 and TRBJ1-3, with 9 positions matching TRBD1. With 4 bases clipped from V and 0 bases from J, the junction kept 11 bases outside the gene matches. The CDR3 runs to 18 residues. Germline V gives CDR1 SGDLS, CDR2 YYNGEE.